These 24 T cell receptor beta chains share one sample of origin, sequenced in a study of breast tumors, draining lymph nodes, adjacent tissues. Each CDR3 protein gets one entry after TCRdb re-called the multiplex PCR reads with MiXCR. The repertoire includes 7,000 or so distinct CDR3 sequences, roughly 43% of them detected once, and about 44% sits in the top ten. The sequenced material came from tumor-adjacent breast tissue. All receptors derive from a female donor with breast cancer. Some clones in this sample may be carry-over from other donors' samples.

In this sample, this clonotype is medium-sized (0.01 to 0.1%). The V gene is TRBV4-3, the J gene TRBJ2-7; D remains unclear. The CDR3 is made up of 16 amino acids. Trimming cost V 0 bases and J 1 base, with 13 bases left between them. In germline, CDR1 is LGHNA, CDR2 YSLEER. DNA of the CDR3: TGCGCCAGCAGCCAAGATATTTTCTTCCCTTCCTACGAGCAGTACTTC. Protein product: CASSQDIFFPSYEQYF.

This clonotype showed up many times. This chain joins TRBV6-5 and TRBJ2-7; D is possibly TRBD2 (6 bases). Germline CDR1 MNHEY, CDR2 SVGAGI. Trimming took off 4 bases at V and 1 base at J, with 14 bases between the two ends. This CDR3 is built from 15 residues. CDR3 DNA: TGTGCCAGCAGTTCCGTCAGTGGGGGGTCCTACGAGCAGTACTTC. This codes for CASSSVSGGSYEQYF.

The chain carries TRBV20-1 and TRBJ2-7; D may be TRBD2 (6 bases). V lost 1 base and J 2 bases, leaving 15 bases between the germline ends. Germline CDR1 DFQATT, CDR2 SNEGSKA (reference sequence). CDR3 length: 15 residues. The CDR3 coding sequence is TGCAGTGCTAGAGTGGGCGGGAAAGGAGCCTACGAGCAGTACTTC. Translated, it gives CSARVGGKGAYEQYF.

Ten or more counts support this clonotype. The CDR3 sequence is CASSSAETLNTGELFF. CDR3 DNA sequence: TGTGCCAGCAGCTCCGCCGAAACCCTGAACACCGGGGAGCTGTTTTTT. V is TRBV7-3 and J is TRBJ2-2; unclear D gene. The length of the CDR3 is 16 residues. Germline lookup yields CDR1 SGHTA and CDR2 FQGTGA. Trimming pared 4 bases from V and 1 base from J, leaving 13 bases between.

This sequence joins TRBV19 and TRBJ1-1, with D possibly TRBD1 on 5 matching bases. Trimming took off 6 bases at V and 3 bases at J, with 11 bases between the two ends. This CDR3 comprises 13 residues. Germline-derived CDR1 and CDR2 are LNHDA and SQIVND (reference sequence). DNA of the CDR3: TGTGCCAGTAGAGGGGTCAGGTACACTGAAGCTTTCTTT. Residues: CASRGVRYTEAFF.

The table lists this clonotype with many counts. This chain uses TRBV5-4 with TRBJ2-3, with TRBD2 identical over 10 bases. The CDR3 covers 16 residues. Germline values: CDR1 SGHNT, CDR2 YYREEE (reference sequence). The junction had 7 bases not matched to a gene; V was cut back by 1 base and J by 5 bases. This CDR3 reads CASSLNQRGGIDTQYF. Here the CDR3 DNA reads TGTGCCAGCAGCTTGAATCAGCGGGGGGGAATAGATACGCAGTATTTT.

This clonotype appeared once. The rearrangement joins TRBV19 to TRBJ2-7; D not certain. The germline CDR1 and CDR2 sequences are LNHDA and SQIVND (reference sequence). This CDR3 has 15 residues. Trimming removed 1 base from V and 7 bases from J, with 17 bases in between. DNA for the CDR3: TGTGCCAGTAGTATAGTGGGCAGGCCCACACGGGAGCAGTACTTC. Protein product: CASSIVGRPTREQYF.

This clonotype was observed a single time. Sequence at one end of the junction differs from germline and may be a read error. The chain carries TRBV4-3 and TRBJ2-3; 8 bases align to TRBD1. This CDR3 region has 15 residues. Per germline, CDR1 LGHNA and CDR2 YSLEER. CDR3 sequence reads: CASGQDRGATDTQYF. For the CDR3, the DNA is TGCGCCAGCGGCCAAGACAGGGGAGCCACAGATACGCAGTATTTT.

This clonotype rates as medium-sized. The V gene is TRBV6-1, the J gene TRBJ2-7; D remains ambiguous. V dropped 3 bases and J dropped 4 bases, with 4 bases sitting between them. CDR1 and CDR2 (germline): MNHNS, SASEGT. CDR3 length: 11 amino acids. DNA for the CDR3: TGTGCCAGCAGTGACCTTTACGAGCAGTACTTC. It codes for CASSDLYEQYF.

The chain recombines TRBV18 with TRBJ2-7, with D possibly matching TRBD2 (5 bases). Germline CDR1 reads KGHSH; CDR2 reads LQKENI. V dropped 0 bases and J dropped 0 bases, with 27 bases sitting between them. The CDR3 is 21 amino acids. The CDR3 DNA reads TGTGCCAGCTCACCACCGCCCATGGGAGTGACCTCGTGCGATAGCTCCTACGAGCAGTACTTC. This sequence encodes CASSPPPMGVTSCDSSYEQYF.

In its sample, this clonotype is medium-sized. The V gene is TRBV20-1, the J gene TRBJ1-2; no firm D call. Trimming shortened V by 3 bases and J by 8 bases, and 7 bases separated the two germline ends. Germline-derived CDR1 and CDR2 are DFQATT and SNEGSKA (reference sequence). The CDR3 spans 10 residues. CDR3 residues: CSARSGGYTF. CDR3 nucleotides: TGCAGTGCTAGGTCGGGGGGCTACACCTTC.

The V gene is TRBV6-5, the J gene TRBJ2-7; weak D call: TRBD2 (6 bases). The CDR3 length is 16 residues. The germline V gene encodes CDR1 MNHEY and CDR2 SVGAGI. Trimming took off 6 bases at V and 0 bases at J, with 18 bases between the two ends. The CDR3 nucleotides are TGTGCCAGCAGCGTAGCTCCTTCGACTAGCTCCTACGAGCAGTACTTC. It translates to CASSVAPSTSSYEQYF.

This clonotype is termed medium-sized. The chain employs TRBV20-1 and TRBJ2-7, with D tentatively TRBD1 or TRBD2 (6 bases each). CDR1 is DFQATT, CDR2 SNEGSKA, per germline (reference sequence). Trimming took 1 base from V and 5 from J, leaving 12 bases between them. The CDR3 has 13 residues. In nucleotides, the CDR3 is TGCAGTGCTAGAGTAGGGGGAGGTCACGAGCAGTACTTC. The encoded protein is CSARVGGGHEQYF.

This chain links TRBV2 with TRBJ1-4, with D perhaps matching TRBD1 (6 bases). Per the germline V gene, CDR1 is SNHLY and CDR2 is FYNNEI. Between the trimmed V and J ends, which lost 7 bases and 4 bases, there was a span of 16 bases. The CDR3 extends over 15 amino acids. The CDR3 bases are TGTGCCAGCACTAGGGGGGGGGGGAATAATGAAAAACTGTTTTTT. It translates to CASTRGGGNNEKLFF.

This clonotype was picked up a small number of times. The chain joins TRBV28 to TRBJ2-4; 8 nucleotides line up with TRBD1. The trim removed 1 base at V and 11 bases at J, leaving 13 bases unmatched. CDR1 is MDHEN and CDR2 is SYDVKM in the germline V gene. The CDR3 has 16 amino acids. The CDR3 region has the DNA TGTGCCAGCAGTTTATCGACAGGGGATCCTGGCTTGGTTCAGTACTTC. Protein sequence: CASSLSTGDPGLVQYF.

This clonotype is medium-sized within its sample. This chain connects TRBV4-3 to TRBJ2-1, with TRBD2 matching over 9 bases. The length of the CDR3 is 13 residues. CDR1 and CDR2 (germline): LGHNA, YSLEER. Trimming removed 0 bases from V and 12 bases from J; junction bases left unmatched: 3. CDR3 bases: TGCGCCAGCAGCCAAGATGCGGGGGGGGGGCAGTTCTTC. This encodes CASSQDAGGGQFF.

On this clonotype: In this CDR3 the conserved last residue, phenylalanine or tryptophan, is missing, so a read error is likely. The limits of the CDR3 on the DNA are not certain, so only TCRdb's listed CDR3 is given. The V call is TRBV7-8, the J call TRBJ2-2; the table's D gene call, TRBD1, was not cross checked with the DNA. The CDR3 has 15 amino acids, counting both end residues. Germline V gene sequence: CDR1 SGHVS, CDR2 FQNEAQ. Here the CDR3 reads CASRRGREAPGELLL.

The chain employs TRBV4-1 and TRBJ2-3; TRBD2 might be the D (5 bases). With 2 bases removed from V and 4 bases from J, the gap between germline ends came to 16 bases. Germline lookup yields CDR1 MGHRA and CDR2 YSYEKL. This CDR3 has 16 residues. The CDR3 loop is CASSQYHGGGADTQYF. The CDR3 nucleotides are TGCGCCAGCAGCCAATATCACGGAGGTGGGGCAGATACGCAGTATTTT.

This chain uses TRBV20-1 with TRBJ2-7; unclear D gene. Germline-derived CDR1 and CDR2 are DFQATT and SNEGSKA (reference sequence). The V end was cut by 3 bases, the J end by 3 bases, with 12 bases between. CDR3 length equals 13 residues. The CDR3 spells CSASWGLDYEQYF. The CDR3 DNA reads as TGCAGTGCTAGTTGGGGTTTAGACTACGAGCAGTACTTC.

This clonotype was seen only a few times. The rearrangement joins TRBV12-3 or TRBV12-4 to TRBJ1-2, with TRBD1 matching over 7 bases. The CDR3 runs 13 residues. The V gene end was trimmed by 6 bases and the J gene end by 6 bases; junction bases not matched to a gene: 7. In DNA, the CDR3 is TGTGCCAGCAGCCCTGGACAGGTCGATGGCTACACCTTC. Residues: CASSPGQVDGYTF.

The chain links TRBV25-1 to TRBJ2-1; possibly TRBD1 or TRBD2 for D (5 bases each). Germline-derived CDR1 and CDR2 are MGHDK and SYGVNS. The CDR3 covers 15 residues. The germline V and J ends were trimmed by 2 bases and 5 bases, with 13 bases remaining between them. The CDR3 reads CASSEAGTDNNEQFF. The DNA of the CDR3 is TGTGCCAGCAGTGAAGCCGGGACCGATAACAATGAGCAGTTCTTC. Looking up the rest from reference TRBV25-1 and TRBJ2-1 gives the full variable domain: EADIYQTPRYLVIGTGKKITLECSQTMGHDKMYWYQQDPGMELHLIHYSYGVNSTEKGDLSSESTVSRIRTEHFPLTLESARPSHTSQYLCASSEAGTDNNEQFFGPGTRLTVL.

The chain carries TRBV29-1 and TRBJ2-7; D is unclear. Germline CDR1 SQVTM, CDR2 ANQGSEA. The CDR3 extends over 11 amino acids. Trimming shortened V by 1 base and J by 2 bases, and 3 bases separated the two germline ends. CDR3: CSVEATYEQYF. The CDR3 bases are TGCAGCGTTGAAGCGACCTACGAGCAGTACTTC.

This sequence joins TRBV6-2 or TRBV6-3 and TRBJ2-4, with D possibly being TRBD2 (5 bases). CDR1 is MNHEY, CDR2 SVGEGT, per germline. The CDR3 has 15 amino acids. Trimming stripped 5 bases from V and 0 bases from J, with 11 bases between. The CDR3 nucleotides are TGTGCCAGCAGTCGGACTTCCTTAGCCAAAAACATTCAGTACTTC. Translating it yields CASSRTSLAKNIQYF.

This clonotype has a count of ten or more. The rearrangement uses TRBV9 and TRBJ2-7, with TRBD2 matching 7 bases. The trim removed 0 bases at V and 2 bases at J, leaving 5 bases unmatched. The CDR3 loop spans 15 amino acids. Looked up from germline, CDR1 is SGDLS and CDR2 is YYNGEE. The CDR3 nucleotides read TGTGCCAGCAGCGTAGGGGTAGCGGGCCCCTACGAGCAGTACTTC. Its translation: CASSVGVAGPYEQYF.